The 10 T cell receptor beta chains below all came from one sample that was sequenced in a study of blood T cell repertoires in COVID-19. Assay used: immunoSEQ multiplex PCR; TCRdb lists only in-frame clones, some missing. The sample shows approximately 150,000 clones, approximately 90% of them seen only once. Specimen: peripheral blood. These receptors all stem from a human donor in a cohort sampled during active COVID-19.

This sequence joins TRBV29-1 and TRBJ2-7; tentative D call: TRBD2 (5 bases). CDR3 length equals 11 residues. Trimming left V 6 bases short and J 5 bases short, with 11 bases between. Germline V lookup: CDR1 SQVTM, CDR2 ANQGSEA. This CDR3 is CSVADGNEQYF. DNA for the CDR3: TGCAGCGTCGCCGACGGGAACGAGCAGTACTTC.

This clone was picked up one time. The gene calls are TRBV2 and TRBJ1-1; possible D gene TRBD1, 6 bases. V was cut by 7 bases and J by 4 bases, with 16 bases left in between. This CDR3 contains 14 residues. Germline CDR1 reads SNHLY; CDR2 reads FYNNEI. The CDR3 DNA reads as TGTGCCAGCAAGACACAGGGATCGACCACTGAAGCTTTCTTT. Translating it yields CASKTQGSTTEAFF.

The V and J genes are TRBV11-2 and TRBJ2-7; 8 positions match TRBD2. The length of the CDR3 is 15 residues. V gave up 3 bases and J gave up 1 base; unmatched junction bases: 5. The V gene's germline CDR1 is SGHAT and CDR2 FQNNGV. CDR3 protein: CASSFGLAGSYEQYF. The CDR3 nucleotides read TGTGCCAGCAGCTTCGGACTAGCCGGATCCTACGAGCAGTACTTC.

CDR3 nucleotide sequence: TGTGCCAGCATCCGGCCGGGGGAAGGCTACACCTTC. Protein: CASIRPGEGYTF. This sequence joins TRBV6-5 and TRBJ1-2; maybe TRBD1 (5 bases). The germline V gene has CDR1 MNHEY and CDR2 SVGAGI. The CDR3 loop spans 12 amino acids. Trimming left V 7 bases short and J 8 bases short, with 14 bases between.

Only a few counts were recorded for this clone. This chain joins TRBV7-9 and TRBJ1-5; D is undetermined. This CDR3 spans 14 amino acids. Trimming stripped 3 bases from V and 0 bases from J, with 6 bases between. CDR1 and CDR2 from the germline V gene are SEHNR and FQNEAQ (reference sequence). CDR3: CASSFGNSNQPQHF. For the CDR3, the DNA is TGTGCCAGCAGCTTCGGGAATAGCAATCAGCCCCAGCATTTT.

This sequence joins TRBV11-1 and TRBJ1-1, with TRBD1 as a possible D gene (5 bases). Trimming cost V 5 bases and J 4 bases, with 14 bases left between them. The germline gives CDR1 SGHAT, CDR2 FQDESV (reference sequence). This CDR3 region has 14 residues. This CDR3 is CASSLVSGPTEAFF. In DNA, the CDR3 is TGTGCCAGCAGCCTGGTGTCAGGGCCCACTGAAGCTTTCTTT.

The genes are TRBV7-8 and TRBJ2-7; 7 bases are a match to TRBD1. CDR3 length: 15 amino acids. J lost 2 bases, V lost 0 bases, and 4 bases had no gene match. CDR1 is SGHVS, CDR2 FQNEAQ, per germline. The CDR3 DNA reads TGTGCCAGCAGCTTAGCGGGGCAGGGGGCCTACGAGCAGTACTTC. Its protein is CASSLAGQGAYEQYF.

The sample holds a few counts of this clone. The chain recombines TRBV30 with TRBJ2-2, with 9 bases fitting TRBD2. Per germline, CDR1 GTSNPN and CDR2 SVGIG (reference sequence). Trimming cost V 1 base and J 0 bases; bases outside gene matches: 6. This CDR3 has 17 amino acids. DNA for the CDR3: TGTGCCTGGAGTGGAGTAGCGGGGGAGTCGAACACCGGGGAGCTGTTTTTT. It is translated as CAWSGVAGESNTGELFF.

CDR3 protein: CASSRTGIGANVLTF. The DNA for the CDR3 is TGTGCCAGCAGTCGAACAGGGATTGGGGCCAACGTCCTGACTTTC. V and J are TRBV28 and TRBJ2-6, with D perhaps matching TRBD1 (6 bases). The ends were cut back, 5 bases at V and 3 bases at J, with 11 bases in the middle. Germline CDR1 reads MDHEN; CDR2 reads SYDVKM. The length of the CDR3 is 15 residues.

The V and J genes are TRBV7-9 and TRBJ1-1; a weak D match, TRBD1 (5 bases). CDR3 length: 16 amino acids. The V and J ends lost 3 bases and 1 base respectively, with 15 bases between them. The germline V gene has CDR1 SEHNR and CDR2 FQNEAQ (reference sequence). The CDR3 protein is CASSLVQGWSNTEAFF. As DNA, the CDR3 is TGTGCCAGCAGCTTGGTCCAGGGATGGTCGAACACTGAAGCTTTCTTT.